This TCR beta chain appears in the sequencing data of a study of T cell clonotyping in hematopoietic cell transplantation. TCRdb's table, derived via immunoSEQ multiplex PCR, lists solely in-frame clones and lacks some. This sample carries approximately 16,000 clones, approximately 85% of them seen once, and the ten largest clones take approximately 4%. Per germline, CDR1 SGHDN and CDR2 FVKESK. This CDR3 is built from 14 residues. V trimming: 4 bases; J trimming: 4 bases; junction bases outside the gene matches: 3. V and J are TRBV14 and TRBJ1-1; 10 positions agree with TRBD1. Sequences were obtained from peripheral blood mononuclear cells. This clonotype originated in a woman aged 40 to 50 in good health. Some clones in this sample may be carry-over from other donors' samples. Written as DNA, the CDR3 is TGTGCCAGCAGCCGACAGGGGGCAATCACTGAAGCTTTCTTT. Its protein product is CASSRQGAITEAFF.